The next 18 T cell receptor beta chains were all read from a single sample in a study of CXCR3-negative and CXCR3-positive naive CD8 T cells. Via 5' RACE with UMI labels, TRB cDNA libraries were prepared. TCRdb reprocessed the 5' RACE reads, keeping one entry per CDR3 protein, no DNA. Its table lists over 55,000 distinct CDR3 sequences. Input material: memory CD8+ T cells from blood. Source of these receptors: a human donor in good health. Some clones in this sample may be carry-over from other donors' samples.

The chain joins TRBV12-3 or TRBV12-4 to TRBJ1-3. This CDR3 is 14 amino acids long. CDR3 sequence: CASSFRVSGNTIYF.

V gene TRBV20-1 combines with J gene TRBJ2-1; there is no DNA to check the TCRdb D call of TRBD2. Per the germline V gene, CDR1 is DFQATT and CDR2 is SNEGSKA (reference sequence). The CDR3 loop spans 17 amino acids. The CDR3 region is CSARVPQGGGAYNEQFF.

The chain employs TRBV4-3 and TRBJ2-7; as DNA is missing, the TRBD2 call by TCRdb cannot be tested. The CDR3 runs 15 residues. Germline V CDR1 and CDR2: LGHNA, YSLEER. The CDR3 here is CASSQDRSGAYEQYF.

This sequence joins TRBV20-1 and TRBJ2-7; TCRdb gives TRBD2 as the D gene, but with no DNA this cannot be confirmed. The CDR3 extends over 14 amino acids. The germline CDR1 and CDR2 sequences are DFQATT and SNEGSKA (reference sequence). The CDR3: CSARTSGDASEQYF.

V and J are TRBV20-1 and TRBJ2-1; TCRdb picks TRBD1, but there is no DNA to check that call. Germline V gives CDR1 DFQATT, CDR2 SNEGSKA (reference sequence). CDR3 size: 18 residues. CDR3 in amino acids: CSARDLWGQESSYNEQFF.

The CDR3 loop is CASSSDSLDQPQHF. The chain couples TRBV5-6 to TRBJ1-5; with no DNA, the TCRdb D assignment of TRBD1 cannot be verified. Germline CDR1 reads SGHDT; CDR2 reads YYEEEE. The CDR3 length is 14 residues.

V and J are TRBV29-1 and TRBJ2-7; TCRdb lists TRBD2, though no DNA is available to test this call. The CDR3 is 14 residues long. Germline CDR1 SQVTM, CDR2 ANQGSEA. Here the CDR3 reads CSVAGGPSGYEQYF.

CDR3 region: CASSSDRDTEAFF. This chain links TRBV21-1 with TRBJ1-1; TCRdb reports TRBD1, a call that lacks DNA to check it against. TRBV21-1 is classified as a pseudogene. There are 13 residues in the CDR3.

V and J are TRBV29-1 and TRBJ2-1; TCRdb names TRBD2, which stays unverified in the absence of DNA. The CDR3 extends over 13 amino acids. Germline CDR1 reads SQVTM; CDR2 reads ANQGSEA. The CDR3: CSVDWRGDNEQFF.

The CDR3: CASSSDRDQEKLFF. The chain couples TRBV12-3 or TRBV12-4 to TRBJ1-4; TCRdb indicates TRBD1, and absent DNA this call remains unverified. The CDR3 is 14 amino acids.

The chain is built from TRBV29-1 and TRBJ1-1. The CDR3 runs to 13 residues. Germline V gene data show CDR1 as SQVTM and CDR2 as ANQGSEA. CDR3 residues: CSVDPGGVTEAFF.

The V and J genes are TRBV6-5 and TRBJ2-7; TCRdb's D call of TRBD1 is untestable without DNA. The V gene's germline CDR1 is MNHEY and CDR2 SVGAGI. The CDR3 contains 19 residues. Here the CDR3 reads CASSPQAGAYTTTSYEQYF.

This chain joins TRBV5-1 and TRBJ2-7; the D gene TCRdb calls, TRBD2, cannot be checked with no DNA. The V gene's germline CDR1 is SGHRS and CDR2 YFSETQ. The CDR3 is 15 amino acids. CDR3 region: CASSLSIDGGDEQYF.

CDR3 amino acids: CASSYGGSDGYTF. The chain joins TRBV6-5 to TRBJ1-2; TCRdb names TRBD1, which stays unverified in the absence of DNA. Germline V CDR1 and CDR2: MNHEY, SVGAGI. This CDR3 has 13 amino acids.

This chain connects TRBV29-1 to TRBJ2-1. Germline V gene lookup returns CDR1 SQVTM and CDR2 ANQGSEA. The CDR3 contains 14 residues. The CDR3 spells CSGFSESSYNEQFF.

The gene calls are TRBV7-8 and TRBJ2-1; TCRdb indicates TRBD2, and absent DNA this call remains unverified. Germline loops: CDR1 SGHVS, CDR2 FQNEAQ. The CDR3 consists of 17 residues. The CDR3 here is CASSSPSTSGDYNEQFF.

The chain recombines TRBV29-1 with TRBJ2-3; the D call from TCRdb, TRBD1, cannot be confirmed without DNA. The germline CDR1 and CDR2 sequences are SQVTM and ANQGSEA. This CDR3 has 15 amino acids. CDR3 loop: CSVERPGQPTDTQYF.

The chain links TRBV14 to TRBJ1-2; TCRdb's D call, TRBD1, is unchecked because there is no DNA. The CDR3 totals 16 residues. The germline gives CDR1 SGHDN, CDR2 FVKESK. CDR3 sequence reads: CASSQALKGQNYGYTF.